These 19 T cell receptor beta chains were all obtained from the same sample, sequenced in a study of T cells in Graves' hyperthyroidism and ophthalmopathy. Researchers amplified the TCR beta CDR3 regions from RNA transcripts. Primed by the HTBI set, a first-round RT-PCR was run on the TCR CDR3. TCRdb called the multiplex PCR reads again in MiXCR, with one record for every CDR3 protein. The data contain about 690,000 distinct CDR3 sequences, 17% of them singletons. The sample was blood. The receptor set was obtained from a man between 45 and 60 years old with Graves' hyperthyroidism.

The table lists this clonotype with many counts. The rearrangement uses TRBV2 and TRBJ2-7, with D possibly matching TRBD1 (6 bases). The CDR3 sequence is 14 residues long. V was cut by 7 bases and J by 3 bases, with 16 bases left in between. Germline CDR1 reads SNHLY; CDR2 reads FYNNEI. CDR3 nucleotides: TGTGCCAGCAAGGGGGTCGGCAGCGACTACGAGCAGTACTTC. This codes for CASKGVGSDYEQYF. The whole variable domain, filled in from reference TRBV2 and TRBJ2-7, reads EPEVTQTPSHQVTQMGQEVILRCVPISNHLYFYWYRQILGQKVEFLVSFYNNEISEKSEIFDDQFSVERPDGSNFTLKIRSTKLEDSAMYFCASKGVGSDYEQYFGPGTRLTVT.

This clonotype appeared many times. The CDR3 sequence is CASTRGGGGQETQYF. Here the CDR3 DNA reads TGTGCCAGCACTCGGGGCGGAGGGGGGCAAGAGACCCAGTACTTC. The rearrangement uses TRBV27 and TRBJ2-5; D tentatively reads TRBD1 or TRBD2 (6 bases each). Trimming took 7 bases from V and 2 from J, leaving 17 bases between them. The CDR3 loop spans 15 amino acids. Germline CDR1 MNHEY, CDR2 SMNVEV (reference sequence).

This clonotype occurred a few times. This chain uses TRBV10-3 with TRBJ2-2; tentative D call: TRBD1 (5 bases). The CDR3 sequence is 15 residues long. Looked up from germline, CDR1 is ENHRY and CDR2 is SYGVKD. Trimming removed 0 bases at V and 4 bases at J, with 9 bases between. CDR3 sequence: CAISESRVGTGELFF. The CDR3 DNA follows: TGTGCCATCAGTGAGTCCAGGGTTGGCACCGGGGAGCTGTTTTTT.

This rearrangement joins TRBV15 to TRBJ2-5; 8 nucleotides match TRBD1. Germline V CDR1 and CDR2: LNHNV, YYDKDF (reference sequence). V lost 1 base, J lost 5 bases, and 9 bases stayed unmatched. There are 16 residues in the CDR3. The CDR3 loop is CATSRGRPGGEETQYF. The CDR3 region has the DNA TGTGCCACCAGCAGAGGAAGGCCAGGGGGCGAGGAGACCCAGTACTTC.

The chain joins TRBV9 to TRBJ2-2, with 7 positions matching TRBD1. Germline V lookup: CDR1 SGDLS, CDR2 YYNGEE. V trimming: 0 bases; J trimming: 2 bases; junction bases outside the gene matches: 7. The length of the CDR3 is 17 residues. The DNA for the CDR3 is TGTGCCAGCAGCGTAGATGAGGGACAGCTTAACACCGGGGAGCTGTTTTTT. It translates to CASSVDEGQLNTGELFF. Together with reference TRBV9 and TRBJ2-2, the CDR3 gives the full variable domain: DSGVTQTPKHLITATGQRVTLRCSPRSGDLSVYWYQQSLDQGLQFLIQYYNGEERAKGNILERFSAQQFPDLHSELNLSSLELGDSALYFCASSVDEGQLNTGELFFGEGSRLTVL.

The chain employs TRBV7-6 and TRBJ2-7, with 7 nucleotides matching TRBD2. The germline CDR1 and CDR2 sequences are SGHVS and FNYEAQ. The CDR3 has 15 residues. V dropped 0 bases and J dropped 3; count of bases not matched to a gene: 5. CDR3 bases: TGTGCCAGCAGCTTAGCGGCTAGCGGTTTCTACGAGCAGTACTTC. It encodes CASSLAASGFYEQYF.

This clonotype was recorded at least ten times. The V and J genes are TRBV2 and TRBJ1-3, with unresolved D. This CDR3 is 15 amino acids long. The ends were cut back, 3 bases at V and 0 bases at J, with 9 bases in the middle. The germline V gene encodes CDR1 SNHLY and CDR2 FYNNEI. The CDR3 DNA reads as TGTGCCAGCAGTGACCCCAGACGCTCTGGAAACACCATATATTTT. Translating it yields CASSDPRRSGNTIYF.

There are a few counts of this clonotype. The rearrangement joins TRBV19 to TRBJ1-1; 10 nucleotides line up with TRBD1. V shed 5 bases, J shed 3 bases, and the junction held 6 bases outside the gene matches. CDR3 length equals 15 residues. Per germline, CDR1 LNHDA and CDR2 SQIVND (reference sequence). CDR3 protein: CASSSGQGLDTEAFF. The CDR3 region has the DNA TGTGCCAGTAGTTCGGGACAGGGGTTAGACACTGAAGCTTTCTTT.

The CDR3 DNA reads as TGCGCCAGCAGCCCATCCGGGACGAGCTCCTACAATGAGCAGTTCTTC. Translated: CASSPSGTSSYNEQFF. This chain joins TRBV4-1 and TRBJ2-1; D is tentatively TRBD1 or TRBD2 (5 bases each). The CDR3 is 16 residues long. The V end was cut by 4 bases, the J end by 0 bases, with 13 bases between. Germline V gene lookup returns CDR1 MGHRA and CDR2 YSYEKL.

This clonotype was seen only a few times. The rearrangement uses TRBV5-1 and TRBJ1-4; no definite D call. Germline-derived CDR1 and CDR2 are SGHRS and YFSETQ. The CDR3 has 16 residues. V dropped 0 bases and J dropped 3 bases, with 12 bases sitting between them. In nucleotides, the CDR3 is TGCGCCAGCAGCTTGGAGGGCGGGTTTCCTAATGAAAAACTGTTTTTT. It specifies CASSLEGGFPNEKLFF.

The chain carries TRBV27 and TRBJ1-5; 7 bases line up with TRBD1. CDR3 length: 13 amino acids. Germline values: CDR1 MNHEY, CDR2 SMNVEV (reference sequence). J was trimmed by 2 bases and V by 8 bases; bases with no gene match: 3. The CDR3 sequence: CASGTAGNQPQHF. For the CDR3, the DNA is TGTGCCAGCGGGACAGCCGGCAATCAGCCCCAGCATTTT.

This chain uses TRBV28 with TRBJ2-1; 10 bases are a match to TRBD2. Germline trimming cut 2 bases from V and 4 bases from J; bases unmatched to any gene: 5. The CDR3 length is 16 residues. Germline V gene sequence: CDR1 MDHEN, CDR2 SYDVKM. The CDR3 spells CASSLTSGIRYNEQFF. In DNA form, the CDR3 reads TGTGCCAGCAGTTTAACTAGCGGGATTAGGTACAATGAGCAGTTCTTC.

The rearrangement links TRBV28 to TRBJ1-5; D possibly corresponds to TRBD1 (5 bases). V lost 10 bases to trimming and J lost 0 bases, with 16 bases between them. CDR3 size: 15 residues. The germline V gene encodes CDR1 MDHEN and CDR2 SYDVKM. This CDR3 reads CATSLPGDSNQPQHF. CDR3 DNA sequence: TGTGCCACCTCACTTCCGGGGGATAGCAATCAGCCCCAGCATTTT.

The chain combines TRBV10-2 with TRBJ2-1; maybe TRBD2 (6 bases). Trimming took off 3 bases at V and 10 bases at J, with 25 bases between the two ends. Germline V gene data show CDR1 as WSHSY and CDR2 as SAAADI. CDR3 size: 17 residues. For the CDR3, the DNA is TGCGCCAGCAGTGAATTTGGGGCGGGATGGTCCGACGGGGAGCAGTTCTTC. It codes for CASSEFGAGWSDGEQFF.

This clonotype was seen a single time. The V gene is TRBV7-6, the J gene TRBJ2-1; TRBD2 aligns across 12 bases. This CDR3 is built from 18 residues. J gave up 5 bases and V 5 bases, and 13 bases lay outside the gene matches. The germline CDR1 and CDR2 sequences are SGHVS and FNYEAQ. DNA of the CDR3: TGTGCCAGCAGCGGAGGACTAGCGGGGACGTATTTGGACAATGAGCAGTTCTTC. Encoded protein: CASSGGLAGTYLDNEQFF.

This clonotype was detected a few times. The V call is TRBV20-1, the J call TRBJ2-1; the D gene is possibly TRBD1 (6 bases). The CDR3 has 16 amino acids. Germline CDR1 reads DFQATT; CDR2 reads SNEGSKA (reference sequence). Deletions cut 0 bases from V and 1 base from J, with 13 bases between. CDR3 DNA sequence: TGCAGTGCTAGAGAACCGGGACACCCTTCCTACAATGAGCAGTTCTTC. It specifies CSAREPGHPSYNEQFF.

This clonotype has a count of ten or more. This chain connects TRBV11-2 to TRBJ2-1, with D uncertain. The germline V and J ends were trimmed by 9 bases and 3 bases, with 6 bases remaining between them. Looked up from germline, CDR1 is SGHAT and CDR2 is FQNNGV. The CDR3 has 11 amino acids. The chain's CDR3 is CASTLYNEQFF. The CDR3 DNA reads TGTGCCAGTACTCTCTACAATGAGCAGTTCTTC.

The CDR3 protein is CASSQDAGGLNEQFF. The CDR3 DNA reads TGTGCCAGCTCACAGGACGCGGGAGGGCTCAATGAGCAGTTCTTC. The rearrangement uses TRBV18 and TRBJ2-1; 9 positions agree with TRBD2. CDR1 KGHSH and CDR2 LQKENI come from the germline V gene. V was pared by 4 bases and J by 6 bases, with 7 bases of the junction left unmatched. The CDR3 runs to 15 residues.

This clonotype was counted many times. The J gene is TRBJ2-2, the V gene TRBV2, with 9 bases lining up with TRBD2. The CDR3 runs to 15 residues. V shed 7 bases and J 2 bases; nucleotides not matched to a gene: 5. Germline CDR1 reads SNHLY; CDR2 reads FYNNEI. The CDR3 reads CASNGGRGNTGELFF. The CDR3 region has the DNA TGTGCCAGCAATGGCGGGAGGGGAAACACCGGGGAGCTGTTTTTT.